One and the same sample provided the 26 T cell receptor beta chains below, sequenced in a study of cytomegalovirus exposure and HLA in healthy donors. PCR used 60 Vbeta primers and 13 Jbeta primers. TCRdb keeps only in-frame clones here, not all; method: immunoSEQ multiplex PCR. The sample contains about 160,000 clones, more than 80% of which appear only once. What was sequenced was PBMCs. These receptors originate from a woman in her 30s in good health and CMV-seropositive.

V is TRBV4-3 and J is TRBJ2-3, with 8 bases aligning to TRBD1. The V gene end was trimmed by 3 bases and the J gene end by 8 bases; junction bases not matched to a gene: 7. CDR1 and CDR2 (germline): LGHNA, YSLEER. The CDR3 is made up of 14 amino acids. The CDR3 region has the DNA TGCGCCAGCAGCCATAGGATCGGACAGGGTACGCAGTATTTT. Amino acids: CASSHRIGQGTQYF.

There are a few counts of this clone. The J gene is TRBJ1-6, the V gene TRBV10-3; D is uncertain. V was cut by 0 bases and J by 7 bases, with 7 bases left in between. The germline gives CDR1 ENHRY, CDR2 SYGVKD. CDR3 size: 14 residues. The CDR3 sequence: CAISESYQNSPLHF. The CDR3 DNA reads TGTGCCATCAGTGAGTCGTACCAGAATTCACCCCTCCACTTT.

This chain links TRBV6-5 with TRBJ1-3; a possible D gene is TRBD1 (5 bases). The CDR3 is 15 amino acids. Trimming left V 0 bases short and J 2 bases short, with 8 bases between. Germline V gene lookup returns CDR1 MNHEY and CDR2 SVGAGI. CDR3 nucleotide sequence: TGTGCCAGCAGTTACTCGAGACAGCCTGGAAACACCATATATTTT. Translating it yields CASSYSRQPGNTIYF.

This rearrangement joins TRBV4-1 to TRBJ1-1; 12 bases fit TRBD1. Germline V CDR1 and CDR2: MGHRA, YSYEKL. This CDR3 is 16 amino acids long. With V trimmed by 0 bases and J by 11 bases, 10 bases remained unmatched. The CDR3 nucleotides are TGCGCCAGCAGCCAAGAGTACCCGGGACAGGGGGCGCGGGCTTTCTTT. Translation: CASSQEYPGQGARAFF.

The V gene is TRBV5-1, the J gene TRBJ1-1; 9 nucleotides line up with TRBD1. The CDR3 runs to 14 residues. Per germline, CDR1 SGHRS and CDR2 YFSETQ. The trim removed 4 bases at V and 6 bases at J, leaving 7 bases unmatched. DNA for the CDR3: TGCGCCAGCAGCCCCCCGGGACAGGGTCCTGAAGCTTTCTTT. It codes for CASSPPGQGPEAFF.

The J gene is TRBJ1-6, the V gene TRBV6-4, with 8 bases fitting TRBD1. Germline V gene lookup returns CDR1 MRHNA and CDR2 SNTAGT. The CDR3 is made up of 13 amino acids. With 6 bases clipped from V and 10 bases from J, the junction kept 5 bases outside the gene matches. For the CDR3, the DNA is TGTGCCAGCAGATTACAGGGGGACTCACCCCTCCACTTT. Protein sequence: CASRLQGDSPLHF.

The chain combines TRBV18 with TRBJ2-1, with D perhaps TRBD2 (5 bases). The germline V and J ends were trimmed by 3 bases and 2 bases, with 11 bases remaining between them. The CDR3 sequence is 15 residues long. Germline V gives CDR1 KGHSH, CDR2 LQKENI. The CDR3 nucleotides read TGTGCCAGCTCACCCCTTCCTAGCACCTACAATGAGCAGTTCTTC. Protein: CASSPLPSTYNEQFF.

The V gene is TRBV10-2, the J gene TRBJ1-4, with D perhaps matching TRBD1 (5 bases). From germline, CDR1 is WSHSY and CDR2 SAAADI. With 6 bases removed from V and 4 bases from J, the gap between germline ends came to 21 bases. This CDR3 comprises 17 residues. Here the CDR3 reads CASRVGATLGVNEKLFF. In DNA form, the CDR3 reads TGCGCCAGCAGGGTTGGGGCAACTTTAGGGGTTAATGAAAAACTGTTTTTT.

This chain joins TRBV27 and TRBJ1-2, with a possible D match to TRBD1 (6 bases). V was trimmed by 9 bases and J by 8 bases, leaving 19 bases between them. The germline V gene has CDR1 MNHEY and CDR2 SMNVEV (reference sequence). The CDR3 is made up of 13 amino acids. The CDR3 here is CASPGRGARGYTF. For the CDR3, the DNA is TGTGCCAGTCCCGGTCGGGGGGCTAGAGGCTACACCTTC.

This rearrangement joins TRBV4-3 to TRBJ1-1, with a possible D match to TRBD1 (5 bases). Germline values: CDR1 LGHNA, CDR2 YSLEER. The germline V and J ends were trimmed by 0 bases and 6 bases, with 14 bases remaining between them. This CDR3 is built from 15 residues. The CDR3 coding sequence is TGCGCCAGCAGCCAAGAGGAGGGGCTCACGCCTGAAGCTTTCTTT. Translated: CASSQEEGLTPEAFF.

The rearrangement links TRBV6-7 to TRBJ1-3; 8 bases fit TRBD1. TRBV6-7 is an open reading frame, and its role is uncertain. The J segment lost 0 bases and the V segment lost 1 base, leaving 11 bases of the junction unmatched. CDR3 length: 19 residues. This CDR3 is CASSYYGRGPPHSGNTIYF. DNA for the CDR3: TGTGCCAGCAGTTACTACGGCAGGGGGCCGCCTCACTCTGGAAACACCATATATTTT.

In DNA, the CDR3 is TGTGCCAGCAGTGGACTAGTTGAGACCCAGTACTTC. Its protein is CASSGLVETQYF. The chain couples TRBV2 to TRBJ2-5, with D possibly TRBD2 on 6 matching bases. The V gene lost 4 bases and the J gene lost 5 bases, with 8 bases spanning the gap. Germline CDR1 SNHLY, CDR2 FYNNEI. The CDR3 sequence is 12 residues long.

J is TRBJ1-5 and V is TRBV9, with a tentative D call TRBD1 (5 bases). The CDR3 runs 14 residues. The germline V gene encodes CDR1 SGDLS and CDR2 YYNGEE. V was trimmed by 3 bases and J by 3 bases, leaving 10 bases between them. CDR3 DNA sequence: TGTGCCAGCAGCGGTGGGGGGGTCAATCAGCCCCAGCATTTT. This codes for CASSGGGVNQPQHF.

The gene calls are TRBV6-6 and TRBJ1-1; tentatively, D is TRBD1 (6 bases). Trimming removed 0 bases from V and 6 bases from J, with 17 bases in between. This CDR3 region has 16 residues. CDR1 is MNHNY and CDR2 is SVGAGI in the germline V gene (reference sequence). CDR3 nucleotides: TGTGCCAGCAGTTACTCGAGTGCAGGGGCACGCTCTGAAGCTTTCTTT. It specifies CASSYSSAGARSEAFF.

This chain joins TRBV6-6 and TRBJ1-5; 7 positions agree with TRBD1. CDR3 length: 15 amino acids. Germline CDR1 MNHNY, CDR2 SVGAGI (reference sequence). Germline trimming cut 4 bases from V and 9 bases from J; bases unmatched to any gene: 12. The chain's CDR3 is CASSFFGQVGWPQHF. In nucleotides, the CDR3 is TGTGCCAGCAGTTTCTTCGGACAGGTCGGGTGGCCCCAGCATTTT.

The chain links TRBV29-1 to TRBJ1-1; no clear D. The CDR3 loop spans 14 amino acids. CDR1 SQVTM and CDR2 ANQGSEA come from the germline V gene. V gave up 5 bases and J gave up 7 bases, with 20 bases separating them. The DNA of the CDR3 is TGCAGCGTTACTCCCTTAGTACTAAGCAGTGAAGCTTTCTTT. Its translation is CSVTPLVLSSEAFF.

This chain connects TRBV9 to TRBJ2-5; a possible D gene is TRBD1 (6 bases). Germline V gene lookup returns CDR1 SGDLS and CDR2 YYNGEE. The CDR3 is 16 residues long. Trimming took 4 bases from V and 1 from J, leaving 17 bases between them. The CDR3 protein is CASSPQAKGGQETQYF. In DNA form, the CDR3 reads TGTGCCAGCAGCCCACAGGCCAAAGGGGGCCAAGAGACCCAGTACTTC.

The rearrangement links TRBV5-4 to TRBJ2-2, with 9 bases aligning to TRBD2. The V segment lost 0 bases and the J segment 6 bases; nucleotides outside the gene matches: 6. This CDR3 has 16 amino acids. Per the germline V gene, CDR1 is SGHNT and CDR2 is YYREEE (reference sequence). The CDR3 is CASSLGPRGGAGELFF. Here the CDR3 DNA reads TGTGCCAGCAGCTTGGGGCCGCGGGGGGGCGCCGGGGAGCTGTTTTTT.

The CDR3, as DNA: TGTGCCAGCAGTTTATCATACCGGAGATTAGCCAAAAACATTCAGTACTTC. This encodes CASSLSYRRLAKNIQYF. The J gene is TRBJ2-4, the V gene TRBV27, with D hard to call. CDR3 size: 17 residues. CDR1 and CDR2 from the germline V gene are MNHEY and SMNVEV (reference sequence). The V gene lost 0 bases and the J gene lost 0 bases, with 12 bases spanning the gap.

The rearrangement uses TRBV5-1 and TRBJ1-2; 10 bases align to TRBD1. This CDR3 has 15 residues. V gave up 4 bases and J gave up 5 bases; unmatched junction bases: 8. In germline, CDR1 is SGHRS, CDR2 YFSETQ. DNA of the CDR3: TGCGCCAGCAGCCCGGGACAGGGGCGAAAATATGGCTACACCTTC. This translates into CASSPGQGRKYGYTF. The full variable domain, its missing parts supplied by reference TRBV5-1 and TRBJ1-2, is KAGVTQTPRYLIKTRGQQVTLSCSPISGHRSVSWYQQTPGQGLQFLFEYFSETQRNKGNFPGRFSGRQFSNSRSEMNVSTLELGDSALYLCASSPGQGRKYGYTFGSGTRLTVV.

The rearrangement links TRBV5-4 to TRBJ2-7; TRBD1 agrees at 7 bases. Germline CDR1 reads SGHNT; CDR2 reads YYREEE (reference sequence). Unmatched junction bases numbered 7, after V lost 5 bases and J lost 2 bases. This CDR3 is 14 amino acids long. The CDR3 spells CASREGQWTYEQYF. In nucleotides, the CDR3 is TGTGCCAGCAGAGAGGGACAGTGGACCTACGAGCAGTACTTC.

This clone is a singleton in its sample. The sample carries other DNA sequences with the same CDR3. J is TRBJ1-6 and V is TRBV30; D not resolved. The germline CDR1 and CDR2 sequences are GTSNPN and SVGIG (reference sequence). This CDR3 has 12 amino acids. V was trimmed by 2 bases and J by 5 bases, leaving 4 bases between them. CDR3 sequence reads: CAWSRDNSPLHF. The CDR3 DNA reads as TGTGCCTGGAGTCGCGATAATTCACCCCTCCACTTT.

This chain joins TRBV2 and TRBJ2-2; TRBD1 might be the D (5 bases). There are 14 residues in the CDR3. Germline V CDR1 and CDR2: SNHLY, FYNNEI. The germline V and J ends were trimmed by 6 bases and 5 bases, with 13 bases remaining between them. Written as DNA, the CDR3 is TGTGCCAGCAGATCCTACAAGGGGACCGGGGAGCTGTTTTTT. It translates to CASRSYKGTGELFF.

This chain uses TRBV10-3 with TRBJ1-2, with D perhaps TRBD1 (6 bases). V lost 6 bases to trimming and J lost 7 bases, with 15 bases between them. CDR1 and CDR2 from the germline V gene are ENHRY and SYGVKD. The CDR3 has 13 amino acids. Here the CDR3 DNA reads TGTGCCATCAGAAGACAGGAAACAACTGGCTACACCTTC. Protein product: CAIRRQETTGYTF.

This clone showed up just once. This rearrangement joins TRBV29-1 to TRBJ2-2; TRBD1 agrees at 8 bases. The V segment lost 6 bases and the J segment 1 base; nucleotides outside the gene matches: 7. CDR3 size: 15 residues. Germline V gene sequence: CDR1 SQVTM, CDR2 ANQGSEA. CDR3 amino acids: CSVETDRENTGELFF. Written as DNA, the CDR3 is TGCAGCGTCGAGACGGACAGGGAGAACACCGGGGAGCTGTTTTTT.

V is TRBV5-1 and J is TRBJ1-6; TRBD1 might be the D (6 bases). Germline-derived CDR1 and CDR2 are SGHRS and YFSETQ. The CDR3 is 16 amino acids. Trimming took 3 bases from V and 4 from J, leaving 14 bases between them. CDR3 DNA: TGCGCCAGCAGCTCCGGGGGGGACACTTATAATTCACCCCTCCACTTT. Its translation: CASSSGGDTYNSPLHF.